This T cell receptor (beta chain) comes out of a study of blood T cell repertoires in COVID-19. Study summary: The United States, Italy and Spain were the sources of the acute and convalescent COVID-19 samples. T cells, B-cell-depleted T cells, or PBMCs supplied cDNA or gDNA.

Sequencing was performed with immunoSEQ multiplex PCR; in TCRdb, only in-frame clones are kept and a portion is missing. This table holds about 150,000 clones, more than 80% found once. Per germline, CDR1 LGHDT and CDR2 YNNKEL (reference sequence). Trimming pared 1 base from V and 7 bases from J, leaving 13 bases between. The CDR3 runs 14 residues. The rearrangement links TRBV3-1 (or the pseudogene TRBV3-2) to TRBJ1-2, with TRBD1 as a possible D gene (5 bases). Sequencing used peripheral blood. The receptor was derived from a man in his 70s with acute or convalescent COVID-19. CDR3 nucleotides: TGTGCCAGCAGCCAAGTACGGCAGGGCCTTGGCTACACCTTC. Amino acids: CASSQVRQGLGYTF.